This entry lists 3 T cell receptor beta chains sequenced from one sample in a study of cytomegalovirus exposure and HLA in healthy donors. This PCR relied on a set of 60 Vbeta primers and 13 Jbeta primers. Clones were read by immunoSEQ multiplex PCR, and TCRdb kept only the in-frame ones, dropping some. The sample carries 120,000 or so clones, roughly 82% recorded once. Source material: PBMCs. Source of these receptors: a human donor in good health.

This chain joins TRBV19 and TRBJ2-3; 12 bases align to TRBD2. This CDR3 has 14 residues. After removal of 6 bases from V and 5 bases from J, the junction contained 3 bases not matched to a gene. Germline values: CDR1 LNHDA, CDR2 SQIVND (reference sequence). This chain's CDR3 is CASRASGRGDTQYF. The CDR3 bases are TGTGCCAGTAGGGCTAGCGGGAGGGGAGATACGCAGTATTTT.

This chain links TRBV6-1 with TRBJ2-2, with TRBD1 as a possible D gene (5 bases). Trimming took off 3 bases at V and 2 bases at J, with 13 bases between the two ends. Per germline, CDR1 MNHNS and CDR2 SASEGT. CDR3 size: 16 residues. The CDR3 loop is CASSDSGKGNTGELFF. In DNA form, the CDR3 reads TGTGCCAGCAGTGATTCAGGGAAGGGTAACACCGGGGAGCTGTTTTTT.

The V call is TRBV20-1, the J call TRBJ1-1; D perhaps matches TRBD1 (5 bases). The V end was cut by 6 bases, the J end by 10 bases, with 15 bases between. The germline CDR1 and CDR2 sequences are DFQATT and SNEGSKA (reference sequence). The CDR3 covers 11 residues. The CDR3 DNA reads as TGCAGTGCCCAATGGGGCCTGCTAGCTTTCTTT. Protein: CSAQWGLLAFF.